This TCR beta chain appears in the sequencing data of a study of cytomegalovirus exposure and HLA in healthy donors. Vbeta (60) and Jbeta (13) primers were used in the PCR. Assay: immunoSEQ multiplex PCR; the TCRdb copy retains only in-frame clones and omits some. The top ten hold 1.3% of the sample, which has 160,000 or so clones, 70% to 80% seen once. The CDR3 covers 18 residues. Germline V gene lookup returns CDR1 SGHRS and CDR2 YFSETQ. Trimming stripped 3 bases from V and 0 bases from J, with 21 bases between. This clone has just one count. V is TRBV5-1 and J is TRBJ1-1; TRBD1 might be the D (6 bases). The source material was PBMCs. This sequence originates from a young man in good health and CMV-seronegative. CDR3 sequence reads: CASSSNPGGAGMNTEAFF. The DNA for the CDR3 is TGCGCCAGCAGCTCCAACCCGGGGGGGGCGGGAATGAACACTGAAGCTTTCTTT.